A selection of T cell receptor beta chains follows, all from one sample in a study of graft-versus-host responses after intestinal transplantation. No cognate antigen is known for these TCRs. Repertoires were generated with immunoSEQ multiplex PCR, while TCRdb's copy carries only in-frame clones and drops some. The data contain 28,000 or so clones, about four fifths of them singletons. The specimen was unstimulated CD8+ T cells sorted from spleen or lymph node cells, collected before intestinal transplant. The origin of the receptors is a human donor who received an intestinal transplant. Both conserved end residues are part of each CDR3. A D gene is named only where the DNA matches it firmly. Clone size is stated in some rows and not others, as once, few, many or a class when expanded.

cdr3_nt: TGTGCCAGCAGCCCGGCCTTAGCGGGGAGTGGCACAGATACGCAGTATTTT
cdr3_aa: CASSPALAGSGTDTQYF
d_call: TRBD2
v_call: TRBV7-6
clone_size: NA
j_call: TRBJ2-3
cdr3_length: 17

cdr3_nt: TGTGCCGGCAGGCACAGGGTCCCTGAAGCTTTCTTT
cdr3_aa: CAGRHRVPEAFF
d_call: NA
v_call: TRBV6-6
clone_size: NA
j_call: TRBJ1-1
cdr3_length: 12

cdr3_nt: TGCAGCGTTGAAGAGGAGGGATATGGCTACACCTTC
cdr3_aa: CSVEEEGYGYTF
d_call: NA
v_call: TRBV29-1
clone_size: NA
j_call: TRBJ1-2
cdr3_length: 12

cdr3_nt: TGCGCCAGCAGTCGACAGGGGGCTATCGATGGCTACACCTTC
cdr3_aa: CASSRQGAIDGYTF
d_call: TRBD1
v_call: TRBV4-1
clone_size: NA
j_call: TRBJ1-2
cdr3_length: 14

cdr3_nt: TGTGCCAGCAGTTCTTACTGGACAGGGTCCTACGAGCAGTACTTC
cdr3_aa: CASSSYWTGSYEQYF
d_call: TRBD1
v_call: TRBV27
clone_size: NA
j_call: TRBJ2-7
cdr3_length: 15

cdr3_nt: TGCGCCAGCAGCTTGGCGGTCAGGGACAGGGGGGCAGATACGCAGTATTTT
cdr3_aa: CASSLAVRDRGADTQYF
d_call: TRBD1
v_call: TRBV5-1
clone_size: NA
j_call: TRBJ2-3
cdr3_length: 17

cdr3_nt: TGTGCCAGCAGCCCGACAGTTAATAACTATGGCTACACCTTC
cdr3_aa: CASSPTVNNYGYTF
d_call: NA
v_call: TRBV7-9
clone_size: NA
j_call: TRBJ1-2
cdr3_length: 14

cdr3_nt: TGTGCCAGCAGTAGCCGGGACACCTCTTACGAGCAGTACTTC
cdr3_aa: CASSSRDTSYEQYF
d_call: NA
v_call: TRBV27
clone_size: NA
j_call: TRBJ2-7
cdr3_length: 14

cdr3_nt: TGTGCCAGCAGCCAAATGGGACAATGGAATTCACCCCTCCACTTT
cdr3_aa: CASSQMGQWNSPLHF
d_call: NA
v_call: TRBV7-2
clone_size: once
j_call: TRBJ1-6
cdr3_length: 15

cdr3_nt: TGTGCCAGTAGTATGTGGGGGGAGGGACAGGGGACATCATACGAGCAGTACTTC
cdr3_aa: CASSMWGEGQGTSYEQYF
d_call: TRBD1
v_call: TRBV19
clone_size: NA
j_call: TRBJ2-7
cdr3_length: 18

cdr3_nt: TGTGCCAGCAGGAGAGGGGGCTCTTATAATTCACCCCTCCACTTT
cdr3_aa: CASRRGGSYNSPLHF
d_call: TRBD1
v_call: TRBV2
clone_size: medium-sized
j_call: TRBJ1-6
cdr3_length: 15

cdr3_nt: TGTGCCAGCAGCCCAACTAGCTACGAGCAGTACTTC
cdr3_aa: CASSPTSYEQYF
d_call: NA
v_call: TRBV7-9
clone_size: once
j_call: TRBJ2-7
cdr3_length: 12

cdr3_nt: TGTGCCAGCAGCGGGGGGGACTTCAGCTCCTACAATGAGCAGTTCTTC
cdr3_aa: CASSGGDFSSYNEQFF
d_call: TRBD2
v_call: TRBV11-2
clone_size: NA
j_call: TRBJ2-1
cdr3_length: 16

cdr3_nt: TGTGCCAGCAGTTACTCGGTAGGCGGCGGGGAGCAGTACTTC
cdr3_aa: CASSYSVGGGEQYF
d_call: NA
v_call: TRBV6-5
clone_size: few
j_call: TRBJ2-7
cdr3_length: 14

cdr3_nt: TGTGCCAGCAGTTACGGTAGTTCCGAGCAGTACTTC
cdr3_aa: CASSYGSSEQYF
d_call: NA
v_call: TRBV6-6
clone_size: few
j_call: TRBJ2-7
cdr3_length: 12

cdr3_nt: TGTGCCAGCAGCCGAACAGGGAGGTCTAGCGGGAGCCGGGAGACCCAGTACTTC
cdr3_aa: CASSRTGRSSGSRETQYF
d_call: TRBD2
v_call: TRBV7-6
clone_size: NA
j_call: TRBJ2-5
cdr3_length: 18